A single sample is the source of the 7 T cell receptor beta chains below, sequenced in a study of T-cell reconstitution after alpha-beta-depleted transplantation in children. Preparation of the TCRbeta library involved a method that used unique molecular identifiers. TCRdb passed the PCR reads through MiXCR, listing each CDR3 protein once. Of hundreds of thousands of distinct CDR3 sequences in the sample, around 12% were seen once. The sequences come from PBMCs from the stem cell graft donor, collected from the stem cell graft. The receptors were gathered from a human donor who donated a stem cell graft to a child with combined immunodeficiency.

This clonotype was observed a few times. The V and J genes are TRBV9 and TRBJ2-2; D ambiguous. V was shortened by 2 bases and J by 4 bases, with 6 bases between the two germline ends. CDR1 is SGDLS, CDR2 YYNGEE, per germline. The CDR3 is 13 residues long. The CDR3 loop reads CASSVAPTGELFF. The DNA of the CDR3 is TGTGCCAGCAGCGTGGCCCCCACCGGGGAGCTGTTTTTT.

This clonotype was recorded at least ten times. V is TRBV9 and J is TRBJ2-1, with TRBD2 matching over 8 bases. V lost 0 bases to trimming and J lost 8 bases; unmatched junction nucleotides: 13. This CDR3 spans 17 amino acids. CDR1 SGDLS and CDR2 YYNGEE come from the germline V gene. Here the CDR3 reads CASSVAASGSPTYEQFF. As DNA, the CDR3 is TGTGCCAGCAGCGTAGCTGCTAGCGGGTCCCCCACGTATGAGCAGTTCTTC.

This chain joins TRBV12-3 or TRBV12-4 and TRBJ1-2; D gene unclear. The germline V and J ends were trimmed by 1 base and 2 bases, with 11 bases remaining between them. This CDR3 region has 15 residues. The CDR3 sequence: CASSLGSPLNYGYTF. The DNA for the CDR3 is TGTGCCAGCAGTTTAGGGAGCCCCCTCAACTATGGCTACACCTTC.

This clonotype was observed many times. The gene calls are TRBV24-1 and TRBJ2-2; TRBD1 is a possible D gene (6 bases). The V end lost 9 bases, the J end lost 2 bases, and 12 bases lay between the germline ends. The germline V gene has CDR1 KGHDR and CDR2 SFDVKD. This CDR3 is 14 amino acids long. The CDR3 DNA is TGTGCCACCCGACAGGCGCAAAACACCGGGGAGCTGTTTTTT. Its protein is CATRQAQNTGELFF.

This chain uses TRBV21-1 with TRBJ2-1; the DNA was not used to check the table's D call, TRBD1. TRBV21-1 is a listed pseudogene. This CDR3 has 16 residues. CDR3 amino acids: CASSGTPLSSYNEQFF. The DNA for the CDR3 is TGTGCCAGCAGCGGAACTCCCCTTAGCTCCTACAATGAGCAGTTCTTC.

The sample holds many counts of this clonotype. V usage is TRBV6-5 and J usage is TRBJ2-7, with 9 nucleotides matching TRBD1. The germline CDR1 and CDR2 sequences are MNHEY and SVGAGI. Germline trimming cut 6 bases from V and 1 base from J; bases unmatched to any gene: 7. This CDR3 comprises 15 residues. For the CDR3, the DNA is TGTGCCAGCAGGCGGGACAGGGCGGGTTCCTACGAGCAGTACTTC. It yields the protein CASRRDRAGSYEQYF.

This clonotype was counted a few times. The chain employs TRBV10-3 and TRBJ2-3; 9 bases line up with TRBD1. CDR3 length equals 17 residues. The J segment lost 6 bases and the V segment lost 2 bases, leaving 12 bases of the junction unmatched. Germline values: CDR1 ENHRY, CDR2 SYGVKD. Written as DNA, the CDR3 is TGTGCCATCAGTGAGACATCCGGGACAGGGAGTCTGGATACGCAGTATTTT. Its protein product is CAISETSGTGSLDTQYF.